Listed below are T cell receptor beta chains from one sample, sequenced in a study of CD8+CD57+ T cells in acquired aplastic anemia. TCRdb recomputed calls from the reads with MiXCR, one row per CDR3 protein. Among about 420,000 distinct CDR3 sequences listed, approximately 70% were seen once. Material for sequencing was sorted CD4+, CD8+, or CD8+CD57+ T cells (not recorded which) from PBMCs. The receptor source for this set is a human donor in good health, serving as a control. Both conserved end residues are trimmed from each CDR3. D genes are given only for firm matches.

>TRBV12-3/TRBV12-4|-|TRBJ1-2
ASSFPLTGPSLGYT
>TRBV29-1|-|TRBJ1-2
SVSDGEGGYT
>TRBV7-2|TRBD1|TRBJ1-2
ASSCDGEGGYP
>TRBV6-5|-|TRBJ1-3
ASSSGSSGNTIY
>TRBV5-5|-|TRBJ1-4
ASPLLSIGNEKLF
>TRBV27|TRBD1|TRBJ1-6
ASSWDRVDSPLH
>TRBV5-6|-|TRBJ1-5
ASSSRDADQPQH
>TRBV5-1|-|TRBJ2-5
ASSLGQETQY
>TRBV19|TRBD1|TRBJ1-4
ASSPRTGGNEKLF
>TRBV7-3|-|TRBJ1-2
ASSLGLLYSNT
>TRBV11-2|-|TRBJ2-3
ASSTGEGDTQY
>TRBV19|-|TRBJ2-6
ASSILDGRSGANVLT
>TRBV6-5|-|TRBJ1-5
ASSEGPEGQPQH
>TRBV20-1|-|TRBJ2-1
SASLGTLNEQF
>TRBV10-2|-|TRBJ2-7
ASSETRYAYEQY
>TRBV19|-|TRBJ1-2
ASSPGLGPFGYT
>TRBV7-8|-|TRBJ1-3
ASSRRGAGCSNTKH
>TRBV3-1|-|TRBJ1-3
ASSQGTDSGNTIY
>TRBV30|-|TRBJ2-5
AWSVLGSKETQH
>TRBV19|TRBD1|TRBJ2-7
ASSLGQGADEQY
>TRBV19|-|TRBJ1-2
ASRITQSYGYT
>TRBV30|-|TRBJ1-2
AWSVQGWGYGYT
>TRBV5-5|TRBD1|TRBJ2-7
ASSLGGTGLYEQY
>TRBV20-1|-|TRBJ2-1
SAAPDLGEKQF
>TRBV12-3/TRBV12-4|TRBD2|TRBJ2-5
ATSYSGHVETQY
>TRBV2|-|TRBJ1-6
ASSFDNSYNSPLH
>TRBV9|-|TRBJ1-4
ASSVAAATNEKLF
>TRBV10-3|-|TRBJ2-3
ASSWGVRTETQY
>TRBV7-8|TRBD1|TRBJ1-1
ASSLPTGVNTEAF
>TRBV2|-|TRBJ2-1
ASSGGPSGHNEQF
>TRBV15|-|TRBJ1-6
ATSRAVENSKLF
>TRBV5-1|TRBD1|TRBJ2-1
ASSLARDRGRNEQF
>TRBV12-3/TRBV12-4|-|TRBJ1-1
ATRAGRTEAF
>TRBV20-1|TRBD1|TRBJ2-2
SARDPRTGETGEPF
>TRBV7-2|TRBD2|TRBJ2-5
ASSQRTSQETQY
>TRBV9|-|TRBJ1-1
ASSRHSHTEAF
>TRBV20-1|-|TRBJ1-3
SASQGNYGYTIY
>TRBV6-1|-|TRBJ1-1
ASSEAWASPVNTEAF
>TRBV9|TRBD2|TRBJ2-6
ASSGAGRETQYLT
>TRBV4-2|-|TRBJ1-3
ASSQDPPASYSGNTIY
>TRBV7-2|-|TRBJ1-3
ASSLKRQSGSPIY
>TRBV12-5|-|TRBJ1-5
ASGSEQGRSQPQH
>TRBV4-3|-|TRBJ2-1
ASSQVRMDEQF
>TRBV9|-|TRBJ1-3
ASPQVSGNTIY
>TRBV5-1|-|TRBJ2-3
ASSFGQREEDTQY
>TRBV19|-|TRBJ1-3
AGTPGHNSGNTIY
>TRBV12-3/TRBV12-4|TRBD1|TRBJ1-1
ASSMGQGADTEAF
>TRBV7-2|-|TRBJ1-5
ASSLVREDRYT
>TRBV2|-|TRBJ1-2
ASSEDGSS
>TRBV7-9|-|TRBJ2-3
ASSLAGDGPDTQY
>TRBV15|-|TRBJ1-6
ATSRDVGINSPLH